These T cell receptor beta chains were read from a single sample in a study of spatial heterogeneity in lung cancer. TCRdb re-derived calls from the 5' RACE reads in MiXCR, one entry per CDR3 protein. The table shows 9,000 or so distinct CDR3 sequences, with just under 3% occurring only once. The input for sequencing was lung tumor tissue, taken at surgery. Every receptor here comes from a male donor with early-stage non-small cell lung cancer. The CDR3 runs from the conserved cysteine through the conserved F or W. Fields, in order: V gene, D gene, clone size, J gene, CDR3 protein, CDR3 DNA. A D gene is named only where the DNA matches it firmly. The size entry gives once, few or many counts, or a class when the clone is expanded.

>TRBV20-1|NA|many|TRBJ2-7
CSAVRTTYEQYF
TGCAGTGCTGTTAGGACAACCTACGAGCAGTACTTC
>TRBV10-2|NA|many|TRBJ2-6
CASTISGANVLTF
TGCGCCAGCACGATCTCTGGGGCCAACGTCCTGACTTTC
>TRBV24-1|NA|many|TRBJ2-1
CATSDRNPLTNEQFF
TGTGCCACCAGTGATCGGAATCCCCTTACGAATGAGCAGTTCTTC
>TRBV3-1|TRBD1|many|TRBJ2-1
CASSPRTGLLLDNEQFF
TGTGCCAGCAGCCCTCGGACAGGACTCCTTTTGGACAATGAGCAGTTCTTC
>TRBV20-1|NA|many|TRBJ1-5
CSAQHLTGHNQPQHF
TGCAGTGCCCAGCACCTCACAGGGCACAATCAGCCCCAGCATTTT
>TRBV19|TRBD2|many|TRBJ2-3
CASSRLAQDTQYF
TGTGCCAGTAGTCGACTAGCCCAAGATACGCAGTATTTT
>TRBV6-6|NA|many|TRBJ1-5
CASREEGVSHHQPQHF
TGTGCCAGCAGGGAAGAGGGGGTGTCGCACCATCAGCCCCAGCATTTT
>TRBV19|NA|few|TRBJ2-3
CASSKGGDTQYF
TGTGCCAGTTCAAAGGGGGGGGATACGCAGTATTTT
>TRBV28|NA|many|TRBJ2-7
CASSFSLGPSYEQYF
TGTGCCAGCAGTTTTTCGTTAGGGCCTTCCTACGAGCAGTACTTC
>TRBV20-1|NA|many|TRBJ2-7
CSAGRAGRYEQYF
TGCAGTGCAGGCCGCGCGGGGCGCTACGAGCAGTACTTC
>TRBV12-2|NA|many|TRBJ1-2
CASRLSVDPTFGYTF
TGTGCAAGTCGCTTATCGGTCGATCCTACTTTCGGCTACACCTTC
>TRBV11-3|TRBD1|many|TRBJ1-1
CASSRGLRTEAFF
TGTGCCAGCAGTAGGGGGCTTAGGACTGAAGCTTTCTTT
>TRBV12-3/TRBV12-4|NA|many|TRBJ1-1
CASRLNTEAFF
TGTGCCAGCCGATTGAACACTGAAGCTTTCTTT
>TRBV28|NA|many|TRBJ2-3
CASSSLQDRTDTQYF
TGTGCCAGCAGTTCCTTACAGGACCGCACAGATACGCAGTATTTT
>TRBV7-2|NA|medium-sized|TRBJ2-3
CASSLGGPGHTDTQYF
TGTGCCAGCAGCTTAGGGGGGCCCGGGCACACAGATACGCAGTATTTT
>TRBV28|NA|medium-sized|TRBJ2-3
CASRSHFGGDTQYF
TGTGCCAGCAGATCACATTTTGGCGGAGATACGCAGTATTTT
>TRBV6-1|NA|many|TRBJ1-5
CASRLGALGEPQHF
TGTGCCAGCAGGCTCGGGGCTTTGGGGGAGCCCCAGCATTTT
>TRBV7-9|NA|medium-sized|TRBJ1-1
CASSHLGQNTEAFF
TGTGCCAGCAGCCACCTGGGACAGAACACTGAAGCTTTCTTT
>TRBV7-8|NA|many|TRBJ2-3
CASSLVGKSDTQYF
TGTGCCAGCAGCTTAGTAGGGAAGAGTGATACGCAGTATTTT
>TRBV7-2|TRBD1|few|TRBJ1-1
CVSTLSGGLNTEAFF
TGTGTCAGCACCCTCTCAGGGGGGCTGAACACTGAAGCTTTCTTT
>TRBV6-2/TRBV6-3|NA|many|TRBJ1-1
CASISPSRHLGTEAFF
TGTGCCAGCATCTCCCCTTCCCGGCACTTAGGCACTGAAGCTTTCTTT
>TRBV19|NA|many|TRBJ2-6
CASSINRAGANVLTF
TGTGCCAGTAGTATCAACCGGGCTGGGGCCAACGTCCTGACTTTC
>TRBV12-3/TRBV12-4|NA|many|TRBJ2-5
CASSFQGGGQETQYF
TGTGCCAGCAGTTTTCAGGGAGGGGGCCAAGAGACCCAGTACTTC
>TRBV5-4|NA|medium-sized|TRBJ2-7
CASSSTNLYEQYF
TGTGCCAGCAGCTCAACAAATCTCTACGAGCAGTACTTC
>TRBV2|TRBD1|many|TRBJ2-5
CASSVDRGTQYF
TGTGCCAGCAGTGTTGACAGGGGGACCCAGTACTTC
>TRBV19|NA|many|TRBJ2-1
CASTFSGTTSYNEQFF
TGTGCCAGTACCTTTTCCGGGACAACCTCCTACAATGAGCAGTTCTTC
>TRBV4-2|TRBD2|many|TRBJ2-5
CASSPRGSGGLGEETQYF
TGTGCCAGCAGCCCCCGAGGTAGCGGGGGCCTGGGGGAAGAGACCCAGTACTTC